This T cell receptor beta chain was sequenced for a study of molecular identifiers for immune sequencing clone quantification. With regard to this clonotype: As the CDR3 is not closed by the conserved phenylalanine or tryptophan, this likely results from a read error.

The CDR3 loop spans 16 amino acids. CDR1 MNHEY and CDR2 SMNVEV come from the germline V gene (reference sequence). Trimming pared 8 bases from V and 3 bases from J, leaving 23 bases between. One entry per CDR3 protein, called by TCRdb with MiXCR from the PCR reads. In the table there are around 460,000 distinct CDR3 sequences, over 20% of which are singletons. This clonotype was obtained from a human donor in good health. Some libraries in this study had Jurkat cell RNA spiked in. Specimen: naive CD8+ T cells from blood, with Jurkat cell RNA spiked in. Documented subset: FACS-sorted CD8+CD4-CCR7+CD45RA+ naive T cells. This rearrangement joins TRBV27 to TRBJ2-7; tentative D call: TRBD2 (6 bases). The CDR3 sequence is CASALRAGGAVYEQYS. The CDR3 DNA is TGTGCCAGCGCCTTACGGGCAGGCGGGGCCGTCTACGAGCAGTACTCC.